This record looks at one T cell receptor beta chain sequence and its context. As yet, its antigen is unknown. This entry is derived from a study of regulatory T cells in long-lasting Graves disease. The study, taken as a whole, reports: Persistent patients shared more public clonotypes (2,741) than newly diagnosed patients (approximately 960). Persistent Graves' disease cases displayed lower TCR diversity than newly diagnosed ones. Peripheral blood alone, not thyroid tissue, underwent study.

TCR beta libraries were built with iRepertoire HTBI primers and Arm-PCR of CDR3 regions. In TCRdb, the multiplex PCR reads were re-called with MiXCR into one record per CDR3 protein. This table has a few hundred thousand distinct CDR3 sequences, 23% appearing once. Time point indicated: persistent/refractory GD, antithyroid drugs over 5 years with positive TRAb. PBMCs provided the RNA from which the TCR library was made. Germline CDR1 and CDR2: DFQATT and SNEGSKA (reference sequence). CDR3 length: 15 amino acids. Germline trimming cut 1 base from V and 4 bases from J; bases unmatched to any gene: 7. The receptor was isolated from a female donor with Graves disease. J is TRBJ2-5 and V is TRBV20-1, with 9 bases identical to TRBD1. The sequenced sample was peripheral blood mononuclear cells (PBMCs), obtained when the disease was refractory, from a patient treated with antithyroid drugs. The CDR3 sequence is CSARVHRGPLETQYF. CDR3 DNA: TGCAGTGCTAGAGTCCACAGGGGGCCATTAGAGACCCAGTACTTC.